The 27 T cell receptor beta chains given below trace back to one sample, sequenced in a study of cytomegalovirus exposure and HLA in healthy donors. Clones were read by immunoSEQ multiplex PCR, and TCRdb kept only the in-frame ones, dropping some. Of 35,000 to 50,000 clones listed, under 95% were seen once; the top ten hold over 2%. The material sequenced was PBMCs. The receptors originated from a woman between 18 and 29 years old in good health and CMV-seronegative.

The chain couples TRBV15 to TRBJ1-2, with a possible D match to TRBD1 (6 bases). The V end lost 0 bases, the J end lost 5 bases, and 10 bases lay between the germline ends. Germline CDR1 and CDR2: LNHNV and YYDKDF (reference sequence). This CDR3 spans 14 amino acids. The CDR3 region is CATSRDLQGYGYTF. In DNA form, the CDR3 reads TGTGCCACCAGCAGAGATTTACAGGGTTATGGCTACACCTTC.

The gene calls are TRBV27 and TRBJ2-5, with a tentative D call TRBD1 (6 bases). V was clipped by 5 bases and J by 5 bases, with 18 bases between them. This CDR3 has 15 residues. In germline, CDR1 is MNHEY, CDR2 SMNVEV (reference sequence). The CDR3 protein is CASSLTWDITETQYF. The CDR3 nucleotides are TGTGCCAGCAGTCTTACCTGGGACATCACGGAGACCCAGTACTTC.

This clone was picked up one time. The chain has TRBV9 and TRBJ2-3; 12 nucleotides line up with TRBD1. Unmatched junction bases numbered 5, after V lost 0 bases and J lost 3 bases. This CDR3 contains 17 residues. Germline V CDR1 and CDR2: SGDLS, YYNGEE. The CDR3 reads CASSVGPGQGATDTQYF. In DNA, the CDR3 is TGTGCCAGCAGCGTAGGACCGGGACAGGGGGCAACAGATACGCAGTATTTT.

V gene TRBV7-3 combines with J gene TRBJ2-2; D not resolved. Germline CDR1 is SGHTA and CDR2 is FQGTGA. V dropped 2 bases and J dropped 5 bases, with 12 bases sitting between them. This CDR3 contains 15 residues. The CDR3 DNA follows: TGTGCCAGCAGCTTATGGCTAGTGGGTACCGGGGAGCTGTTTTTT. The encoded protein is CASSLWLVGTGELFF.

CDR3: CASSDRDSTEAFF. CDR3 DNA: TGTGCCAGCAGTGACCGGGACAGCACTGAAGCTTTCTTT. The V gene is TRBV6-4, the J gene TRBJ1-1; 7 bases map to TRBD1. The CDR3 contains 13 residues. V was clipped by 2 bases and J by 4 bases; unmatched bases: 1. Germline lookup yields CDR1 MRHNA and CDR2 SNTAGT.

The gene calls are TRBV6-1 and TRBJ1-2; weak D call: TRBD1 (5 bases). Germline V gene lookup returns CDR1 MNHNS and CDR2 SASEGT. V lost 3 bases and J lost 0, with 20 bases in between. This CDR3 is 18 amino acids long. The chain's CDR3 is CASSDRRGNFVTNYGYTF. CDR3 nucleotides: TGTGCCAGCAGTGATAGGAGGGGAAATTTTGTTACTAACTATGGCTACACCTTC.

The chain recombines TRBV6-4 with TRBJ2-6; D possibly corresponds to TRBD1 (5 bases). The V gene lost 4 bases and the J gene lost 4 bases, with 17 bases spanning the gap. This CDR3 is 17 amino acids long. Germline V gene data show CDR1 as MRHNA and CDR2 as SNTAGT. CDR3 protein: CASSAREGVTGANVLTF. The CDR3 bases are TGTGCCAGCAGTGCCAGGGAAGGGGTGACCGGGGCCAACGTCCTGACTTTC.

The chain uses TRBV30 and TRBJ2-1; TRBD2 is a possible D gene (6 bases). V was pared by 7 bases and J by 11 bases, with 15 bases between. This CDR3 is built from 11 residues. Germline CDR1 and CDR2: GTSNPN and SVGIG (reference sequence). CDR3 bases: TGTGCCTTACACCGGGAGTCCAAGCAGTTCTTC. Amino acids: CALHRESKQFF.

CDR3: CASSPSRVAATRGDTQYF. The CDR3 DNA sequence: TGTGCCAGCAGTCCTTCCCGGGTCGCGGCCACAAGGGGAGATACGCAGTATTTT. The chain recombines TRBV27 with TRBJ2-3, with D possibly being TRBD1 (5 bases). The V gene's germline CDR1 is MNHEY and CDR2 SMNVEV (reference sequence). This CDR3 is 18 amino acids long. V was pared by 5 bases and J by 5 bases, with 26 bases between.

This clone appeared a single time. The chain recombines TRBV11-2 with TRBJ1-4, with TRBD1 as a possible D gene (6 bases). Trimming took 3 bases from V and 0 from J, leaving 14 bases between them. The CDR3 totals 17 residues. From germline, CDR1 is SGHAT and CDR2 FQNNGV. CDR3 in DNA: TGTGCCAGCAGCTTCTCGGGGGGGGCTGCAACTAATGAAAAACTGTTTTTT. Protein product: CASSFSGGAATNEKLFF.

The chain combines TRBV7-9 with TRBJ2-3; 12 nucleotides agree with TRBD1. Per germline, CDR1 SEHNR and CDR2 FQNEAQ (reference sequence). Trimming cost V 5 bases and J 3 bases; bases outside gene matches: 9. The CDR3 is 17 residues long. CDR3 sequence (DNA): TGTGCCAGCAGCACGGGACAGGGGGCGCTCAGTACAGATACGCAGTATTTT. Protein sequence: CASSTGQGALSTDTQYF.

The sample holds one count of this clone. Here the CDR3 DNA reads TGTGCCAGCTCACCAAGCCCGGACAGGGGGCTTCGGCAGCCCCAGCATTTT. Translated: CASSPSPDRGLRQPQHF. This chain links TRBV18 with TRBJ1-5, with 11 positions matching TRBD1. The CDR3 runs to 17 residues. Germline values: CDR1 KGHSH, CDR2 LQKENI. V was pared by 2 bases and J by 7 bases, with 10 bases of the junction left unmatched.

This clone was recorded once. The chain recombines TRBV6-5 with TRBJ1-2; TRBD1 aligns across 7 bases. There are 13 residues in the CDR3. The V and J ends lost 6 bases and 3 bases, in that order; junction bases with no gene match: 4. In germline, CDR1 is MNHEY, CDR2 SVGAGI. CDR3 amino acids: CASSYDRDYGYTF. Here the CDR3 DNA reads TGTGCCAGCAGCTACGACAGGGACTATGGCTACACCTTC.

The chain joins TRBV4-1 to TRBJ1-3; D might be TRBD1 (5 bases). Germline V gene lookup returns CDR1 MGHRA and CDR2 YSYEKL. The CDR3 contains 16 residues. Deletions cut 0 bases from V and 2 bases from J, with 11 bases between. CDR3 sequence: CASSQDWEGTGNTIYF. CDR3 nucleotide sequence: TGCGCCAGCAGCCAAGATTGGGAGGGGACTGGAAACACCATATATTTT.

This sequence joins TRBV15 and TRBJ1-2; the D is unclear. Trimming cost V 1 base and J 8 bases, with 14 bases left between them. In germline, CDR1 is LNHNV, CDR2 YYDKDF (reference sequence). The CDR3 covers 14 residues. This chain's CDR3 is CATSRVQRVEGYTF. The CDR3 DNA is TGTGCCACCAGCAGAGTGCAGAGGGTAGAAGGCTACACCTTC. The complete variable domain, with remaining parts taken from reference TRBV15 and TRBJ1-2, reads DAMVIQNPRYQVTQFGKPVTLSCSQTLNHNVMYWYQQKSSQAPKLLFHYYDKDFNNEADTPDNFQSRRPNTSFCFLDIRSPGLGDTAMYLCATSRVQRVEGYTFGSGTRLTVV.

The chain links TRBV21-1 to TRBJ2-7; the listed D gene, TRBD2, was not tested against the DNA. TRBV21-1 is termed a pseudogene. The CDR3 runs to 12 residues. The DNA of the CDR3 is TGTGCCAGCAGCATAGTTGGCTACGAGCAGTACTTC. Amino acid sequence: CASSIVGYEQYF.

The V call is TRBV9, the J call TRBJ2-3; 9 nucleotides agree with TRBD2. Germline-derived CDR1 and CDR2 are SGDLS and YYNGEE. Trimming removed 0 bases from V and 4 bases from J; junction bases left unmatched: 6. This CDR3 is 16 amino acids long. This CDR3 reads CASSVEGGRAPDTQYF. The CDR3 nucleotides are TGTGCCAGCAGCGTAGAGGGCGGGAGGGCCCCAGATACGCAGTATTTT.

The chain links TRBV13 to TRBJ2-1; the D is unclear. The CDR3 covers 16 residues. In germline, CDR1 is PRHDT, CDR2 FYEKMQ (reference sequence). Trimming left V 5 bases short and J 0 bases short, with 14 bases between. As DNA, the CDR3 is TGTGCCAGCAGCCCGCTTTCTCCGAGCTCCTACAATGAGCAGTTCTTC. This encodes CASSPLSPSSYNEQFF.

The V call is TRBV28, the J call TRBJ1-4; 7 bases align to TRBD1. The germline V gene has CDR1 MDHEN and CDR2 SYDVKM. This CDR3 has 17 amino acids. After removal of 2 bases from V and 3 bases from J, the junction contained 9 bases not matched to a gene. The CDR3 loop is CASSLIPTTGPNEKLFF. CDR3 bases: TGTGCCAGCAGTTTAATTCCGACGACAGGGCCTAATGAAAAACTGTTTTTT. Together with reference TRBV28 and TRBJ1-4, the CDR3 gives the full variable domain: DVKVTQSSRYLVKRTGEKVFLECVQDMDHENMFWYRQDPGLGLRLIYFSYDVKMKEKGDIPEGYSVSREKKERFSLILESASTNQTSMYLCASSLIPTTGPNEKLFFGSGTQLSVL.

The chain recombines TRBV6-5 with TRBJ2-3, with TRBD2 identical over 13 bases. The V gene's germline CDR1 is MNHEY and CDR2 SVGAGI. The length of the CDR3 is 15 residues. The trim removed 7 bases at V and 10 bases at J, leaving 11 bases unmatched. CDR3: CASTSGTSGIEAQYF. Written as DNA, the CDR3 is TGTGCCAGCACCTCAGGGACTAGCGGGATTGAGGCGCAGTATTTT.

In nucleotides, the CDR3 is TGTGCCAGCAGTTTGGGGCAGGGGGCGCGCGGCTACACCTTC. It translates to CASSLGQGARGYTF. V gene TRBV28 combines with J gene TRBJ1-2, with 8 bases identical to TRBD1. Trimming removed 3 bases from V and 8 bases from J; junction bases left unmatched: 8. Per the germline V gene, CDR1 is MDHEN and CDR2 is SYDVKM. This CDR3 has 14 amino acids.

This CDR3 is CASTDQGSGSGYTF. In DNA form, the CDR3 reads TGTGCCAGCACAGACCAGGGGAGTGGAAGCGGCTACACCTTC. V gene TRBV2 combines with J gene TRBJ1-2, with D possibly TRBD1 on 6 matching bases. Per germline, CDR1 SNHLY and CDR2 FYNNEI. With 7 bases removed from V and 8 bases from J, the gap between germline ends came to 20 bases. The CDR3 extends over 14 amino acids.

V gene TRBV4-1 combines with J gene TRBJ1-5; the match to TRBD1 covers 8 bases. This CDR3 has 13 residues. V lost 5 bases and J lost 5; bases outside the gene matches: 2. Per germline, CDR1 MGHRA and CDR2 YSYEKL. CDR3 sequence reads: CASSAQGDQPQHF. The CDR3 bases are TGCGCCAGCAGCGCACAGGGGGATCAGCCCCAGCATTTT.

As for this clone: The junction does not match germline at one end; this may be a read error. This rearrangement joins TRBV28 to TRBJ1-2; 7 positions agree with TRBD1. The germline V gene has CDR1 MDHEN and CDR2 SYDVKM. The CDR3 contains 14 residues. DNA for the CDR3: TGCTATCATTCCGGGACAGAGCATAACTATGGCTACACCTTC. Translating it yields CYHSGTEHNYGYTF.

In regard to this clone: Within the sample, other DNA sequences also encode this same CDR3. The rearrangement joins TRBV19 to TRBJ1-1, with TRBD1 as a possible D gene (5 bases). Looked up from germline, CDR1 is LNHDA and CDR2 is SQIVND (reference sequence). This CDR3 is 13 amino acids long. V was clipped by 3 bases and J by 1 base, with 6 bases between them. The CDR3 DNA sequence: TGTGCCAGTAGTATTCAGGGGAACACTGAAGCTTTCTTT. This encodes CASSIQGNTEAFF.

The chain recombines TRBV28 with TRBJ2-3; tentatively, D is TRBD1 (7 bases). Trimming took off 2 bases at V and 4 bases at J, with 10 bases between the two ends. CDR1 and CDR2 from the germline V gene are MDHEN and SYDVKM. This CDR3 is 14 amino acids long. CDR3 in DNA: TGTGCCAGCAGTTTAGACAGGGAGGCAGATACGCAGTATTTT. Translated, it gives CASSLDREADTQYF.

The genes are TRBV2 and TRBJ1-2; TRBD1 agrees at 7 bases. With 5 bases clipped from V and 2 bases from J, the junction kept 5 bases outside the gene matches. The germline V gene has CDR1 SNHLY and CDR2 FYNNEI. The length of the CDR3 is 14 residues. CDR3 DNA: TGTGCCAGCAGTTACGAACAGGGGAACTATGGCTACACCTTC. This gives the protein CASSYEQGNYGYTF. The full variable domain, its missing parts supplied by reference TRBV2 and TRBJ1-2, is EPEVTQTPSHQVTQMGQEVILRCVPISNHLYFYWYRQILGQKVEFLVSFYNNEISEKSEIFDDQFSVERPDGSNFTLKIRSTKLEDSAMYFCASSYEQGNYGYTFGSGTRLTVV.